The sequence of this TCR beta chain was determined in a study of T cell responses to AZD1222 COVID-19 vaccine. Turning to the study itself: Doses given second, at about 4 or about 12 weeks, were pooled. General study results and limits: Of the AZD1222 recipients, only 5 or 6 were seropositive at baseline. It should be noted that donors were predominantly white British and more often female, and clonal diversity was possibly underestimated.

The assay was immunoSEQ multiplex PCR, and TCRdb's table has in-frame clones only and misses some. This table has 150,000 to 200,000 clones, 85% to 95% appearing once. The CDR3 spans 13 residues. V was clipped by 1 base and J by 11 bases, with 14 bases between them. Germline CDR1 and CDR2: LGHDT and YNNKEL (reference sequence). As to this clone: Its antigen is undetermined.

Sample: peripheral blood, taken on day 0 of AZD1222 vaccination. The V gene is TRBV3-1 (or the pseudogene TRBV3-2), the J gene TRBJ1-1; D unresolved. The receptor was isolated from an adult in good health. Written as DNA, the CDR3 is TGTGCCAGCAGCCAAGTACCAGGTGATGGCGCTTTCTTT. It encodes CASSQVPGDGAFF.